This T cell receptor (beta chain) was retrieved from a study of T cell responses to AZD1222 COVID-19 vaccine. Study-wide results and caveats: Donors were mostly white British, more females; clonal diversity possibly underestimated. Compared with day 0, the breadth and depth of the Spike-specific TCR repertoire rose significantly after two doses of AZD1222.

Comment on this clone: What it binds is not known. One end of the junction is discordant with germline, which a read error may explain.

The protocol was immunoSEQ multiplex PCR, while the TCRdb copy is restricted to in-frame clones and leaves out a portion. Of 150,000 to 200,000 clones listed, about 91% are singletons. Germline V CDR1 and CDR2: SEHNR, FQNEAQ (reference sequence). The CDR3 is 8 residues long. The sequence was obtained from an adult who received the AZD1222 COVID-19 vaccine. The sequencing here drew on peripheral blood, taken 28 days after the second AZD1222 dose. The V call is TRBV7-9, the J call TRBJ2-7; D unresolved. The CDR3 sequence: CASSPPDF. The DNA of the CDR3 is TGTGCCAGCAGCCCCCCGGACTTC.